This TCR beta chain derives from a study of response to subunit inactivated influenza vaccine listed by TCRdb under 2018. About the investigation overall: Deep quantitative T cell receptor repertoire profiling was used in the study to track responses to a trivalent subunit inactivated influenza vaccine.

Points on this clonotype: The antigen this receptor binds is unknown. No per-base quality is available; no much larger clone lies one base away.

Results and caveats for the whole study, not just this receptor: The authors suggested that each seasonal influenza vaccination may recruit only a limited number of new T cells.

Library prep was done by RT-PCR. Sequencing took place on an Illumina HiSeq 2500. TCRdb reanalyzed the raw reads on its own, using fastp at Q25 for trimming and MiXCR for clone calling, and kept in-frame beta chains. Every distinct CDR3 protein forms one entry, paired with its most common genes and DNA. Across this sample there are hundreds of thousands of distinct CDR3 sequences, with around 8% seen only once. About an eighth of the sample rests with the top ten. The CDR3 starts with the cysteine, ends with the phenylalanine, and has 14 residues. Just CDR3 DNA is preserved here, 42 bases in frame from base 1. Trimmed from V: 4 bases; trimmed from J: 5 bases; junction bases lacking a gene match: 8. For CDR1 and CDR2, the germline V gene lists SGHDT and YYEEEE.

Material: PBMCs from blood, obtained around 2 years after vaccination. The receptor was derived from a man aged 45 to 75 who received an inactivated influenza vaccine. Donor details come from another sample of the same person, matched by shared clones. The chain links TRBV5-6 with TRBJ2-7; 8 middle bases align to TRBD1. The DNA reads TGTGCCAGCAGCCCCCAGGACAGGGACAACGAGCAGTACTTC. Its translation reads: CASSPQDRDNEQYF.